Sequencing of this TCR beta chain was carried out in a study of neurological immune-mediated disorders. Regarding the study as a whole: Phylogenetic grouping put 18 of 34 multiple sclerosis patients' repertoires into one related-CDR3 cluster, a possible signature. In HTLV-1-associated myelopathy, TCR clonal expansion was greatest, and in multiple sclerosis it was least, below healthy controls.

The V gene's germline CDR1 is GTSNPN and CDR2 SVGIG (reference sequence). The CDR3 is 14 residues long. The V end lost 4 bases, the J end lost 2 bases, and 13 bases lay between the germline ends. In its sample, this clonotype was seen many times. Its antigen is undetermined. The cDNA was synthesized by means of template-switch 5'RACE, which was carried out with 10-nucleotide random UMIs. The yield of each sequencing run was over 160 million TCR-beta sequences from 15-18 subjects. TCRdb itself ran the 5' RACE reads through MiXCR, one entry per CDR3 protein. The sample lists under 45,000 distinct CDR3 sequences; over 2% were seen once.

The origin of this receptor is a man aged 45-60 years with multiple sclerosis. This chain uses TRBV30 with TRBJ2-3; no firm D call. Sequenced material: PBMCs. The CDR3 DNA reads TGTGCCTGGAAATTGGACGGTCACACAGATACGCAGTATTTT. Its protein product is CAWKLDGHTDTQYF.